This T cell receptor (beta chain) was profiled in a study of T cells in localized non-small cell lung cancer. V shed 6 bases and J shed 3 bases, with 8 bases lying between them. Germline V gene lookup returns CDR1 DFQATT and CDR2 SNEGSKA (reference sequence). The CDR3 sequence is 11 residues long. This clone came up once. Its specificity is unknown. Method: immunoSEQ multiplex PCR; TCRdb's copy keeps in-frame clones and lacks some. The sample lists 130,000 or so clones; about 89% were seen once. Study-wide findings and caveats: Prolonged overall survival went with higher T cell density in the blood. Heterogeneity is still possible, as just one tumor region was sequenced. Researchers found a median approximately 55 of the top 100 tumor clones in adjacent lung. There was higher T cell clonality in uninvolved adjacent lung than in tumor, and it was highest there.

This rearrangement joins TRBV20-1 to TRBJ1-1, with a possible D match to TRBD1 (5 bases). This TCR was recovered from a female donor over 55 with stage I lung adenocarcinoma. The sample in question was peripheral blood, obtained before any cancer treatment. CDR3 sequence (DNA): TGCAGTGCACTCAGGGACACTGAAGCTTTCTTT. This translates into CSALRDTEAFF.